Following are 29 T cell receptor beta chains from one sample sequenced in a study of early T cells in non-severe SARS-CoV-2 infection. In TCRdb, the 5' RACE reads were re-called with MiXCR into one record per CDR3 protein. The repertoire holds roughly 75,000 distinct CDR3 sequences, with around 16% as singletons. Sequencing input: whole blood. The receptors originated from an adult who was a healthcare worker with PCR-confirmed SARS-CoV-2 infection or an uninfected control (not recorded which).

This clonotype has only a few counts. For the CDR3, the DNA is TGTGCCACTGGGGGGGGCTCCGTAAGTGGGAGCTCCTACAATGAGCAGTTCTTC. Residues: CATGGGSVSGSSYNEQFF. The rearrangement links TRBV24-1 to TRBJ2-1, with a tentative D call TRBD2 (7 bases). Trimming stripped 10 bases from V and 0 bases from J, with 24 bases between. CDR3 length: 18 amino acids. The germline CDR1 and CDR2 sequences are KGHDR and SFDVKD.

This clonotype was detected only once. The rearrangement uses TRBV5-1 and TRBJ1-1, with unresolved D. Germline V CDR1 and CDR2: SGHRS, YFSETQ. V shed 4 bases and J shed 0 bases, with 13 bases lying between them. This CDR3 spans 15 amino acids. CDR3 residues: CASSPLQLLNTEAFF. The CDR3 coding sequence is TGCGCCAGCAGCCCGCTACAGCTACTGAACACTGAAGCTTTCTTT. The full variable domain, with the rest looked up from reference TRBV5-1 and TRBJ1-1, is KAGVTQTPRYLIKTRGQQVTLSCSPISGHRSVSWYQQTPGQGLQFLFEYFSETQRNKGNFPGRFSGRQFSNSRSEMNVSTLELGDSALYLCASSPLQLLNTEAFFGQGTRLTVV.

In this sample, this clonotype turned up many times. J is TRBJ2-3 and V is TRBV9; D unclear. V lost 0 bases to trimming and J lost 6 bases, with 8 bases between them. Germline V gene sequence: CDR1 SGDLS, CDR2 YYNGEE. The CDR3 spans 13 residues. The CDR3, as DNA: TGTGCCAGCAGCGTAGGACCCCCGGATACGCAGTATTTT. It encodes CASSVGPPDTQYF.

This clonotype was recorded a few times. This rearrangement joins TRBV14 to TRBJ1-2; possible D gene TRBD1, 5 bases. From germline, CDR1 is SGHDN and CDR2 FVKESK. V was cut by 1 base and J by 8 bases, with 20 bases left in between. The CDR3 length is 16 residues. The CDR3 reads CASSQVMGGATLGYTF. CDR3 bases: TGTGCCAGCAGCCAAGTGATGGGGGGAGCTACCCTGGGCTACACCTTC. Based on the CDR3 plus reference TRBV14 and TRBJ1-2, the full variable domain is EAGVTQFPSHSVIEKGQTVTLRCDPISGHDNLYWYRRVMGKEIKFLLHFVKESKQDESGMPNNRFLAERTGGTYSTLKVQPAELEDSGVYFCASSQVMGGATLGYTFGSGTRLTVV.

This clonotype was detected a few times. CDR3 sequence (DNA): TGTGCCACCAGCCGGGACAGTAATTCACCCCTCCACTTT. Translating it yields CATSRDSNSPLHF. V is TRBV24-1 and J is TRBJ1-6, with TRBD1 matching over 7 bases. Germline values: CDR1 KGHDR, CDR2 SFDVKD. There are 13 residues in the CDR3. Trimming took 7 bases from V and 6 from J; bases not matched to a gene: 2.

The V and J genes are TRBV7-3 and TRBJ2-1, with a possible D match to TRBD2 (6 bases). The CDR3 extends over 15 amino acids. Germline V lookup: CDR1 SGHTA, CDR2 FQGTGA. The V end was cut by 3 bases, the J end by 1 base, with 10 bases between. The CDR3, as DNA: TGTGCCAGCAGCTTCGGGAGTGGGTCCTACAATGAGCAGTTCTTC. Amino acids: CASSFGSGSYNEQFF.

In DNA, the CDR3 is TGTGCCAGCAGCACCGGACACCTTTTCGCTAGCACAGATACGCAGTATTTT. It codes for CASSTGHLFASTDTQYF. The genes are TRBV11-2 and TRBJ2-3, with D tentatively TRBD1 (5 bases). Germline loops: CDR1 SGHAT, CDR2 FQNNGV. Between the trimmed V and J ends, which lost 5 bases and 0 bases, there was a span of 18 bases. The CDR3 is 17 amino acids.

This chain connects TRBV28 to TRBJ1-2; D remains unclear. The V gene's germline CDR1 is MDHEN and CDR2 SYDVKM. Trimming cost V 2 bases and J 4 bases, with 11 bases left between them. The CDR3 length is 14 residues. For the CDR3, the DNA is TGTGCCAGCAGTTTACTAACCACGGGCTATGGCTACACCTTC. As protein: CASSLLTTGYGYTF.

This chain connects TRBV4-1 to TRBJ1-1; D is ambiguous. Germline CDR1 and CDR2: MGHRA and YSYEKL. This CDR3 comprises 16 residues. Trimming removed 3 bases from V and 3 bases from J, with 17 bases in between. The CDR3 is CASSQGSGPRDTEAFF. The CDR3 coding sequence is TGCGCCAGCAGCCAGGGCTCCGGGCCGCGGGACACTGAAGCTTTCTTT.

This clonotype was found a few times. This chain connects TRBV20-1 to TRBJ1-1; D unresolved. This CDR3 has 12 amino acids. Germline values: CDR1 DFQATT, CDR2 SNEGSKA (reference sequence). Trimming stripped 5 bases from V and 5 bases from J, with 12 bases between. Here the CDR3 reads CSAGGLETEAFF. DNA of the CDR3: TGCAGTGCTGGAGGTTTGGAAACTGAAGCTTTCTTT.

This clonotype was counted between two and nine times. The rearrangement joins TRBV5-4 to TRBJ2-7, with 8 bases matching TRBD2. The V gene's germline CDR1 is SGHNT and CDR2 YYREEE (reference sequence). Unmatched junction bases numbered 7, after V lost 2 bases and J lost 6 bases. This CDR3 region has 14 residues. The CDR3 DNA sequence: TGTGCCAGCAGCTTCAGCGGGAGATTGGGCGAGCAGTACTTC. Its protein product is CASSFSGRLGEQYF.

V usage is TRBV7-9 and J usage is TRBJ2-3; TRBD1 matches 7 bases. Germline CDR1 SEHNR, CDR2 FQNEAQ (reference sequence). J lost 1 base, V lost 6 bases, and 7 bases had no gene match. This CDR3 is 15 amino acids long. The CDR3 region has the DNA TGTGCCAGCAGTTCTACAGGGGTCGGCACAGATACGCAGTATTTT. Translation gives CASSSTGVGTDTQYF.

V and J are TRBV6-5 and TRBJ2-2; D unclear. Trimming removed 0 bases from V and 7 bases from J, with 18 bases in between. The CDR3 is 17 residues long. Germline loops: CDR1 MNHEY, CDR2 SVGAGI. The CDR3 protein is CASSYSSADPIGGELFF. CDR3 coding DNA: TGTGCCAGCAGTTACTCTTCAGCCGATCCGATCGGCGGGGAGCTGTTTTTT.

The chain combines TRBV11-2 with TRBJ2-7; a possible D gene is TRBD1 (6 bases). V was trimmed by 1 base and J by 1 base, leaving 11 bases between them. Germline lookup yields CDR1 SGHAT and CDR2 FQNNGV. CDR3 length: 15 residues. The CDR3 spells CASSLGAQGSYEQYF. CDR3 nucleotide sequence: TGTGCCAGCAGCTTAGGTGCGCAGGGGTCCTACGAGCAGTACTTC.

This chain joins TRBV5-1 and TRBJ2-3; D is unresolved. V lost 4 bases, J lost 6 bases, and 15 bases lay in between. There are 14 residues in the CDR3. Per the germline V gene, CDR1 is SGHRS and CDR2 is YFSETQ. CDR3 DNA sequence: TGCGCCAGCAGCAGGATACCTAGTCAGGATACGCAGTATTTT. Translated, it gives CASSRIPSQDTQYF.

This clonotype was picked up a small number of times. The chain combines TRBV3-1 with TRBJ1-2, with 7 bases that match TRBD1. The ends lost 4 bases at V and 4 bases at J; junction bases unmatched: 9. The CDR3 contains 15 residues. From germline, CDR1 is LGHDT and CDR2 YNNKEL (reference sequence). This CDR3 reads CASSLYRGPPYGYTF. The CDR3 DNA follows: TGTGCCAGCAGCCTCTACAGGGGCCCACCCTATGGCTACACCTTC.

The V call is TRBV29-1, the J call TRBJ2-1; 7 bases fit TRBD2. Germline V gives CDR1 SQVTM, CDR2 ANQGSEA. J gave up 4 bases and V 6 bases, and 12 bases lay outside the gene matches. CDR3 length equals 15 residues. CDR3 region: CSVKEGGSAYNEQFF. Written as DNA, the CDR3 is TGCAGCGTCAAGGAGGGCGGGAGCGCTTACAATGAGCAGTTCTTC.

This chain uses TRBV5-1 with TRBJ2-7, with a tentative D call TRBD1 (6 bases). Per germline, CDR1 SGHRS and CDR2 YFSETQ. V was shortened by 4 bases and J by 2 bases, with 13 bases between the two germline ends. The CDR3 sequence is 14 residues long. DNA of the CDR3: TGCGCCAGCAGCCGCGGACAGTCTCCCTACGAGCAGTACTTC. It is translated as CASSRGQSPYEQYF.

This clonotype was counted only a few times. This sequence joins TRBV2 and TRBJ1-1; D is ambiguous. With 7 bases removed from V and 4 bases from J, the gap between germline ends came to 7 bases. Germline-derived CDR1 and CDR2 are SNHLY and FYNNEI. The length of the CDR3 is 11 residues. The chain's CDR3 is CASTLITEAFF. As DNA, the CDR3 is TGTGCCAGCACCCTGATCACTGAAGCTTTCTTT.

The CDR3 protein is CASSPQTGSNSPLHF. DNA for the CDR3: TGCGCCAGCAGCCCCCAGACAGGGAGTAATTCACCCCTCCACTTT. The V gene is TRBV5-1, the J gene TRBJ1-6; 7 bases agree with TRBD1. The trim removed 4 bases at V and 6 bases at J, leaving 7 bases unmatched. CDR3 length: 15 amino acids. Per the germline V gene, CDR1 is SGHRS and CDR2 is YFSETQ.

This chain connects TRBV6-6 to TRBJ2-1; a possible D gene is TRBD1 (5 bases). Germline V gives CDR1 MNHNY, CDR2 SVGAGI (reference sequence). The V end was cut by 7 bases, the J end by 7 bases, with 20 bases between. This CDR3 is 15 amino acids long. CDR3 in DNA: TGTGCCAGCACCCTAAATGGGCAGGGTAGGAATGAGCAGTTCTTC. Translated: CASTLNGQGRNEQFF.

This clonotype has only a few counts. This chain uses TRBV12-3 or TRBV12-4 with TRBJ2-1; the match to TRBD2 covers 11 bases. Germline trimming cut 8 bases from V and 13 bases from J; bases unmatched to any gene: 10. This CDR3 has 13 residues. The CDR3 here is CASRNSGGAQQFF. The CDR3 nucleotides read TGTGCCAGCCGCAATAGCGGGGGGGCGCAACAGTTCTTC.

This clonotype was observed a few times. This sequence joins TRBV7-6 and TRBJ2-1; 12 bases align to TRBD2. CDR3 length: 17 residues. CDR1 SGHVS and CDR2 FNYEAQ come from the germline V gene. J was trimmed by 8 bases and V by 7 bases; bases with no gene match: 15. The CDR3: CASTLVPSGGAVDEQFF. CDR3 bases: TGTGCCAGCACCCTGGTCCCTAGCGGGGGGGCAGTTGATGAGCAGTTCTTC.

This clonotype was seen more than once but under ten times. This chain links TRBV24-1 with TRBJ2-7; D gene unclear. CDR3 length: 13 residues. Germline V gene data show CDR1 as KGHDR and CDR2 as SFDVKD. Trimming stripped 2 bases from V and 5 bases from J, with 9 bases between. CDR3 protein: CATSDSGRDEQYF. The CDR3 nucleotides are TGTGCCACCAGTGATTCCGGACGAGACGAGCAGTACTTC.

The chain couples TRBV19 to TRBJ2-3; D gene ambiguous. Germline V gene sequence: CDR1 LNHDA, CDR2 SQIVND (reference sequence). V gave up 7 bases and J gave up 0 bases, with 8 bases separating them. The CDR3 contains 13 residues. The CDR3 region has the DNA TGTGCCAGTAAGTCGGACAGCACAGATACGCAGTATTTT. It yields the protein CASKSDSTDTQYF. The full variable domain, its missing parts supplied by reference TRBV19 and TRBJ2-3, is DGGITQSPKYLFRKEGQNVTLSCEQNLNHDAMYWYRQDPGQGLRLIYYSQIVNDFQKGDIAEGYSVSREKKESFPLTVTSAQKNPTAFYLCASKSDSTDTQYFGPGTRLTVL.

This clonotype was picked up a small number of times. The CDR3 bases are TGCGCCAGCAGCCTTGTGGACCCGGGAACAGATACGCAGTATTTT. This gives the protein CASSLVDPGTDTQYF. The chain combines TRBV5-1 with TRBJ2-3; a possible D gene is TRBD2 (5 bases). Germline CDR1 SGHRS, CDR2 YFSETQ. The CDR3 is 15 residues long. V was trimmed by 4 bases and J by 3 bases, leaving 15 bases between them.

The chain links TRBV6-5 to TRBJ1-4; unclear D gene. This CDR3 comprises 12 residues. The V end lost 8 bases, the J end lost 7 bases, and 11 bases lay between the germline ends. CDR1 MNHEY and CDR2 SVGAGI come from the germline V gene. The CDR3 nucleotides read TGTGCCAGCCGTGGAGTTGCTGAAAAACTGTTTTTT. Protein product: CASRGVAEKLFF.

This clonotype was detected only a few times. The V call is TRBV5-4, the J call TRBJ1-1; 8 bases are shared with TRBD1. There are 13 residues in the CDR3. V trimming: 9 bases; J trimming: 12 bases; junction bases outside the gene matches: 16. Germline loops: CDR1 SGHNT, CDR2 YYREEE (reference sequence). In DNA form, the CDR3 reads TGTGCCACCCTCCCTGAGGCAGGGGGCCAATCTTTCTTT. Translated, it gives CATLPEAGGQSFF.

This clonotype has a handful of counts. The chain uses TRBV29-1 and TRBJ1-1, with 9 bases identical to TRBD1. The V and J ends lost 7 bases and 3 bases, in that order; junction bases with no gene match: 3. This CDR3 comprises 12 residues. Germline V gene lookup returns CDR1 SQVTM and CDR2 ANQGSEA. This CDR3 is CSGGQGDTEAFF. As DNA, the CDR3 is TGCAGCGGGGGACAGGGTGACACTGAAGCTTTCTTT.